This TCR beta chain was recovered during a study of blood T cell repertoires in COVID-19. The wider study: The United States, Italy and Spain provided the acute and convalescent COVID-19 samples. PBMCs, B-cell-depleted T cells, or T cells provided the cDNA or gDNA that made up the material.

After removal of 2 bases from V and 7 bases from J, the junction contained 8 bases not matched to a gene. This CDR3 is 15 amino acids long. Germline V gene data show CDR1 as GTSNPN and CDR2 as SVGIG (reference sequence). Original data processing: Amplifying reference gene primers gave estimates of nucleated cell counts. The table came from immunoSEQ multiplex PCR; TCRdb's copy has only in-frame clones and leaves some out. V and J calls and clone size follow that table, whereas D and trimming were derived from the DNA. The sample lists 200,000 to 300,000 clones, approximately 91% occurring once. The chain combines TRBV30 with TRBJ2-1, with 10 positions matching TRBD2. The TCR comes from a human donor in a cohort sampled during active COVID-19. Sequencing was performed on peripheral blood. CDR3 sequence: CAWSPLAGVVNEQFF. CDR3 DNA: TGTGCCTGGAGTCCCCTAGCGGGAGTTGTGAATGAGCAGTTCTTC.